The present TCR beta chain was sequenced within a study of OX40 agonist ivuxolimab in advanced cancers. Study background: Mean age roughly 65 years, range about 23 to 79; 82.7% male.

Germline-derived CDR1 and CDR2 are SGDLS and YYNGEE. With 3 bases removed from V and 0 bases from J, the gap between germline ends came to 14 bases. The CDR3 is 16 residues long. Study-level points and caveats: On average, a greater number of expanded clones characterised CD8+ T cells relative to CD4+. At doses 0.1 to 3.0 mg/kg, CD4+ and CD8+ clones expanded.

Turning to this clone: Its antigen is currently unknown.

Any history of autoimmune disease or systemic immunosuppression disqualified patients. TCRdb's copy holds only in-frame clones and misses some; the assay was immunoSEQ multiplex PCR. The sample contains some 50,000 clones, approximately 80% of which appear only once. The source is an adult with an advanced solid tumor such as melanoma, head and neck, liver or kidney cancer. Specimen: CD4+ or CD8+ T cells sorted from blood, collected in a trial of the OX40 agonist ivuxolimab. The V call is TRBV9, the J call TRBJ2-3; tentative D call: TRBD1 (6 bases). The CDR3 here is CASSARGHLSTDTQYF. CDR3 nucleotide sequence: TGTGCCAGCAGCGCCAGGGGTCACCTTAGCACAGATACGCAGTATTTT.